This T cell receptor beta chain appears in the sequencing data of a study of blood T cell repertoires in COVID-19. Study details: PBMCs, B-cell-depleted T cells, or T cells provided the cDNA or gDNA that made up the material.

The CDR3 sequence is 15 residues long. CDR1 and CDR2 (germline): MNHEY, SVGEGT. Trimming shortened V by 5 bases and J by 5 bases, and 16 bases separated the two germline ends. The assay was immunoSEQ multiplex PCR, and TCRdb's table has in-frame clones only and misses some. The sample contains over 350,000 clones, roughly 92% of which appear only once. The age range of participants was roughly 18 to 90 years, with residence in about two dozen US areas. Assignments of participants to cohorts depended upon their own reported clinical history. Sequencing was done on a sample of PBMCs or T cells enriched from blood (not recorded which). The source is a woman in her forties who had been exposed to COVID-19. J is TRBJ1-5 and V is TRBV6-2 or TRBV6-3; perhaps TRBD1 as D (5 bases). The chain's CDR3 is CASSPRRVGYQPQHF. DNA for the CDR3: TGTGCCAGCAGTCCCCGCAGGGTGGGGTATCAGCCCCAGCATTTT.